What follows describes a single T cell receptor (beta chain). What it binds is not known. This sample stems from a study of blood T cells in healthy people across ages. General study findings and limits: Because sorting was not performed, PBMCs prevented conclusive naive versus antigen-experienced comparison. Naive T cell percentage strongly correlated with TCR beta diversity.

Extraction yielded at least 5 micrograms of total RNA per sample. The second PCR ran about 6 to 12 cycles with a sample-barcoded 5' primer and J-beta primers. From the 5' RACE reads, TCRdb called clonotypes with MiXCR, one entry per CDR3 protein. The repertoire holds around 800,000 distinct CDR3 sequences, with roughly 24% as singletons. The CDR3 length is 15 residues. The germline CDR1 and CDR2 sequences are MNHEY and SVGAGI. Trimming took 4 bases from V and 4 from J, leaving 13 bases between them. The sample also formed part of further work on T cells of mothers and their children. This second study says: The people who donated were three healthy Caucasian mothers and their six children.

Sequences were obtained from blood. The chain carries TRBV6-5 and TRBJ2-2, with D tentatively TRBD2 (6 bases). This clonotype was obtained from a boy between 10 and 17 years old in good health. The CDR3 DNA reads TGTGCCAGCAGTTGGGTTAGCGGAACCACCGGGGAGCTGTTTTTT. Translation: CASSWVSGTTGELFF.